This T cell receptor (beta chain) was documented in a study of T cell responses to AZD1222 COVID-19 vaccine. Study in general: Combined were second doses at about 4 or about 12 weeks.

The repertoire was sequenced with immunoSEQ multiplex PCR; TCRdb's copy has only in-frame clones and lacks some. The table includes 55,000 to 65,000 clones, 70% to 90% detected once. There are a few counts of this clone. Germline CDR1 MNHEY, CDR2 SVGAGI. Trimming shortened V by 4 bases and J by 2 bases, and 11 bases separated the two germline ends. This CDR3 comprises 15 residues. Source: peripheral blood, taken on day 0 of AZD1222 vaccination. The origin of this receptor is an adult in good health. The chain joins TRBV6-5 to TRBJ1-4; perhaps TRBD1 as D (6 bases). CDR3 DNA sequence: TGTGCCAGCAGTTTGAGGGGGTCCACTAATGAAAAACTGTTTTTT. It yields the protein CASSLRGSTNEKLFF.